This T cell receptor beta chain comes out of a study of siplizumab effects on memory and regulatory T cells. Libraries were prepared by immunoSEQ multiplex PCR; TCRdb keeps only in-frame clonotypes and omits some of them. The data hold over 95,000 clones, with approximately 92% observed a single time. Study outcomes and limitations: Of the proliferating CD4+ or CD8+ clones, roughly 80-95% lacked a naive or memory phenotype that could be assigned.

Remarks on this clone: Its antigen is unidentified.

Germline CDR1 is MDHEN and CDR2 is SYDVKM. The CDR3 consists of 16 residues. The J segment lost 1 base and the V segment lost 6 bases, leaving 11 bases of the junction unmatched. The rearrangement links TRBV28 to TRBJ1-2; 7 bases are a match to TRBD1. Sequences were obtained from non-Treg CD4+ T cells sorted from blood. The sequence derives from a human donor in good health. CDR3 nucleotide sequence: TGTGCCAGCAGCCATCGACAGGGAAGCGGTAACTATGGCTACACCTTC. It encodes CASSHRQGSGNYGYTF.